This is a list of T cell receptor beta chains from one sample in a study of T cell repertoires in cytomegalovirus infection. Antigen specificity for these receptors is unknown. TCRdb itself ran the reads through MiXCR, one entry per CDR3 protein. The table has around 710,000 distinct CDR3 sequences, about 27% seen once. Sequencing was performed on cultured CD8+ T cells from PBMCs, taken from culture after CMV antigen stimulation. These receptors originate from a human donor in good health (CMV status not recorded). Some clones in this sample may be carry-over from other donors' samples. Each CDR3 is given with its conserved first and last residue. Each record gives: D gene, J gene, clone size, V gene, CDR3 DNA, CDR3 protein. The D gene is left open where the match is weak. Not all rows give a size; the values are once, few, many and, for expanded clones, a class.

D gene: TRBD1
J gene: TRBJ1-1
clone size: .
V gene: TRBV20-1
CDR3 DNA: TGCAGTGCTAGAAGACAGGGGGAGAACACTGAAGCTTTCTTT
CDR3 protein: CSARRQGENTEAFF

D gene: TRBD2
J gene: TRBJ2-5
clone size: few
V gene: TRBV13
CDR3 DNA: TGTGCCAGCAGCCAGCTAGCGGAAGAGACCCAGTACTTC
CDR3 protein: CASSQLAEETQYF

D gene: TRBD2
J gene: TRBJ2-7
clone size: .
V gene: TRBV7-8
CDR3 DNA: TGTGCCAGCAGCTTAGCAGGGAGGGCAGGGGAGCAGTACTTC
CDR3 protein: CASSLAGRAGEQYF

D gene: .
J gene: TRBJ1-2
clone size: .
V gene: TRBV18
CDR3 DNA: TGTGCCAGCTCACACGAGATCAGACGCTATGGCTACACCTTC
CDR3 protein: CASSHEIRRYGYTF

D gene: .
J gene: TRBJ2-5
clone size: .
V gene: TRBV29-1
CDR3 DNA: TGCAGCGTTGACGGAGAGTTCCAAGAGACCCAGTACTTC
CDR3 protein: CSVDGEFQETQYF

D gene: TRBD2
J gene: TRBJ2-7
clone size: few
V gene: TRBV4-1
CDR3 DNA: TGCGCCAGCAGCCATCCTAGCGGGGGAACCTACGAGCAGTACTTC
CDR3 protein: CASSHPSGGTYEQYF

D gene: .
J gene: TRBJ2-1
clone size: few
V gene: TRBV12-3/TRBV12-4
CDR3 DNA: TGTGCCAGCAGTTTTGTGCGCGACAGGGAGGACCCTTTGCCCTACAATGAGCAGTTCTTC
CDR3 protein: CASSFVRDREDPLPYNEQFF

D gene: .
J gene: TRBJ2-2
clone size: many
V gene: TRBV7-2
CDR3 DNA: TGTGCCAGCAGCTCAGTTGTTACCGGGGAGCTGTTTTTT
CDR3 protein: CASSSVVTGELFF

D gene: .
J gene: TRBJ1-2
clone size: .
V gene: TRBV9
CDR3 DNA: TGTGCCAGCAGGGGATCTGGGTGGGGCTACAGCCGGCTCTATGGCTACACCTTC
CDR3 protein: CASRGSGWGYSRLYGYTF

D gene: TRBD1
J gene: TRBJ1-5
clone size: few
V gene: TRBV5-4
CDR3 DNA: TGTGCCAGCAGCTTGGATCCAGGGGGGAATCAGCCCCAGCATTTT
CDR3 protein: CASSLDPGGNQPQHF

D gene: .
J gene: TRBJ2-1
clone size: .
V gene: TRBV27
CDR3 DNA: TGTGCCAGCAGTTCTCTCGAGGGGCGCATCTCCTACAATGAGCAGTTCTTC
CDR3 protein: CASSSLEGRISYNEQFF

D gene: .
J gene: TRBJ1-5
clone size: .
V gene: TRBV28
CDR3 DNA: TGTGCCAGCAGCCCGAGTGGGGGAATTAGACAGCCCCAGCATTTT
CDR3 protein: CASSPSGGIRQPQHF

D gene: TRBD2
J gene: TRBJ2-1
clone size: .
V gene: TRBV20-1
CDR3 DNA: TGCAGTGCTAGAGATCATTATGGGGGACTAGCGGGGGGGCCGCCAAATGAGCAGTTCTTC
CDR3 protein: CSARDHYGGLAGGPPNEQFF

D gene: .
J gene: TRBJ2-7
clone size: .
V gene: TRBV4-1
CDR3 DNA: TGCGCCAGCAGCCCAAACCAAGGAGGTCCCTACGAGCAGTACTTC
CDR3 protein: CASSPNQGGPYEQYF

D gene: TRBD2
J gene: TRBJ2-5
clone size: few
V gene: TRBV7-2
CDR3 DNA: TGTGCCAGCAGCTTACCAGGGGGTCTAGCGGGGGGGTTCCAAGAGACCCAGTACTTC
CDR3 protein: CASSLPGGLAGGFQETQYF

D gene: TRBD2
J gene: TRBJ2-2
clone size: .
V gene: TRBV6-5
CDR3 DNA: TGTGCCAGCAGTTACGGACTAGCGGGGGGGCGTATCGGGGAGCTGTTTTTT
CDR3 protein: CASSYGLAGGRIGELFF

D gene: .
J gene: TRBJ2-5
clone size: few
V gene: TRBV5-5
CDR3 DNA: TGTGCCAGCAGCAGCACAGGGATGGGGGAGACCCAGTACTTC
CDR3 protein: CASSSTGMGETQYF

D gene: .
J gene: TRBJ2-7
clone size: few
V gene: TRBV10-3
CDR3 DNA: TGTGCCATCGGCGAGAAACAGTCCCCCCCCTACGAGCAGTACTTC
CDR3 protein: CAIGEKQSPPYEQYF

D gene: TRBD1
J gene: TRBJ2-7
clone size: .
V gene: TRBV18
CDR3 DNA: TGTGCCAGCTCACCACCGGGACAGGGAGCCGAGCAGTACTTC
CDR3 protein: CASSPPGQGAEQYF